The entry that follows covers one T cell receptor (beta chain) sequence. Its cognate antigen is unknown. Sequencing was performed with immunoSEQ multiplex PCR; in TCRdb, only in-frame clones are kept and a portion is missing. The top ten hold about 0.35% of the sample, which has tens of thousands of clones, roughly 88% seen once. The data originate from a study of OX40 agonist ivuxolimab in advanced cancers. Study outcomes and limitations: Among the least clonally expanded were partial responders at 0.1-3.0 mg/kg.

Germline values: CDR1 SGHDT, CDR2 YYEEEE. The length of the CDR3 is 12 residues. V lost 3 bases and J 3 bases, leaving 6 bases between the germline ends. The V gene is TRBV5-6, the J gene TRBJ2-5, with a weak D call TRBD1 (5 bases). The sequenced sample was CD4+ or CD8+ T cells sorted from blood, obtained in a trial of the OX40 agonist ivuxolimab. The TCR comes from an adult with an advanced solid tumor such as melanoma, head and neck, liver or kidney cancer. The CDR3 loop is CASSWGEETQYF. The DNA for the CDR3 is TGTGCCAGCAGCTGGGGCGAAGAGACCCAGTACTTC. The entire variable domain, with the rest obtained from reference TRBV5-6 and TRBJ2-5, is as follows: DAGVTQSPTHLIKTRGQQVTLRCSPKSGHDTVSWYQQALGQGPQFIFQYYEEEERQRGNFPDRFSGHQFPNYSSELNVNALLLGDSALYLCASSWGEETQYFGPGTRLLVL.